This T cell receptor beta chain was identified in a study of T-cell memory formation after mild COVID-19. Study information: Clusters of TCRs were largely donor specific.

Study results and limitations: The pre-infection memory compartment contained some responding clones, suggesting cross-reactive memory joined. Second-wave clones that peaked on day 37 lacked confirmed SARS-CoV-2 specificity.

This clonotype has a handful of counts. Its specificity is not known. Using constant-segment primers, 5'RACE produced TCR alpha and TCR beta cDNA libraries carrying sample barcodes and UMIs. Each CDR3 protein gets one entry after TCRdb re-called the 5' RACE reads with MiXCR. The sample holds hundreds of thousands of distinct CDR3 sequences, around 17% seen once. V was pared by 6 bases and J by 4 bases, with 15 bases of the junction left unmatched. The CDR3 has 16 amino acids. This chain uses TRBV12-3 or TRBV12-4 with TRBJ2-7; 7 nucleotides align to TRBD1. The receptor comes from an adult woman who had mild COVID-19 (a few samples of this study predate the infection). Cell type and time point are not known. Sequences were obtained from PBMCs or a T cell subset sorted from them (not recorded which). The CDR3 region is CASSFTGAMVRYEQYF. The CDR3 bases are TGTGCCAGCAGCTTTACAGGGGCGATGGTCCGGTACGAGCAGTACTTC.